This T cell receptor beta chain was captured by sequencing in a study of blood T cell repertoires in COVID-19. As for the study in general: The United States, Italy and Spain supplied acute and convalescent COVID-19 samples. Sample material is recorded as cDNA or gDNA derived from T cells, B-cell-depleted T cells, or PBMCs.

Data came from immunoSEQ multiplex PCR; TCRdb stores just in-frame clones and leaves some out. Of roughly 86,000 clones listed, 75% to 95% are singletons. Between the trimmed V and J ends, which lost 4 bases and 4 bases, there was a span of 20 bases. Germline V CDR1 and CDR2: SGHTS, YDEGEE. The CDR3 consists of 16 residues. The receptor's source is a woman aged 45-60 years in a cohort sampled during active COVID-19. Sequencing was performed on peripheral blood. The chain employs TRBV5-8 and TRBJ1-2; D is unresolved. CDR3 coding DNA: TGTGCCAGCAGCATTACCACAGCGGCAGACTCCTATGGCTACACCTTC. Its translation is CASSITTAADSYGYTF.